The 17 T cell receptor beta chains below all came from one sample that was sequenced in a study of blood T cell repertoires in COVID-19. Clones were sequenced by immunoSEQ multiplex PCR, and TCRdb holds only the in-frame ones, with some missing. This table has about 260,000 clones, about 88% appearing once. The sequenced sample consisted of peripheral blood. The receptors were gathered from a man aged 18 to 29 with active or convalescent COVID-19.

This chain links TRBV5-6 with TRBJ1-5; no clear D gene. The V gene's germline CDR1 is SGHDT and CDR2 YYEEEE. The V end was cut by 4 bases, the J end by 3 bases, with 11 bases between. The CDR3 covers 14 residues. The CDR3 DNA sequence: TGTGCCAGCAGCCCGGGTCCGCTCAATCAGCCCCAGCATTTT. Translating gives CASSPGPLNQPQHF.

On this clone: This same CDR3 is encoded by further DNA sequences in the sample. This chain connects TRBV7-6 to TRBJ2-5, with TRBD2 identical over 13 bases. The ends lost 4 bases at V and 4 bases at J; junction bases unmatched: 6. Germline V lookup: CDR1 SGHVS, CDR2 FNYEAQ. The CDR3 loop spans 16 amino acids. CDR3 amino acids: CASSSTSGRRGETQYF. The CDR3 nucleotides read TGTGCCAGCAGCTCGACTAGCGGGAGGAGGGGAGAGACCCAGTACTTC.

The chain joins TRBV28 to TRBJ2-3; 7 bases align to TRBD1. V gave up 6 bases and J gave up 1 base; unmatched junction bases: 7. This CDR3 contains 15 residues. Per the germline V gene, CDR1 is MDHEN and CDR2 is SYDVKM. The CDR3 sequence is CASSTQGSGTDTQYF. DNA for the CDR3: TGTGCCAGCAGCACACAGGGGTCGGGCACAGATACGCAGTATTTT.

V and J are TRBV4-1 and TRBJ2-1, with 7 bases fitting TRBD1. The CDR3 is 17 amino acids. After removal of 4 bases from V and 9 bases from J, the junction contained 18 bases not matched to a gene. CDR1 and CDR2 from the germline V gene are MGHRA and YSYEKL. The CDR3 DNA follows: TGCGCCAGCAGCCTCCGGGTACGGACAGGTGGTGGGGGTGAGCAGTTCTTC. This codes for CASSLRVRTGGGGEQFF.

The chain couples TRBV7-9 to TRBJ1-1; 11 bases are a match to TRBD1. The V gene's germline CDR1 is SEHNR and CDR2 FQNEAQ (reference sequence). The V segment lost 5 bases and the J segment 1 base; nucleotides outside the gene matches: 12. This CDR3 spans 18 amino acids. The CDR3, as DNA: TGTGCCAGCAGCCCTCGGACAGGGGGCCAACTAGCGAACACTGAAGCTTTCTTT. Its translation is CASSPRTGGQLANTEAFF. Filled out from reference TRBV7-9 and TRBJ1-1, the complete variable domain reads DTGVSQNPRHKITKRGQNVTFRCDPISEHNRLYWYRQTLGQGPEFLTYFQNEAQLEKSRLLSDRFSAERPKGSFSTLEIQRTEQGDSAMYLCASSPRTGGQLANTEAFFGQGTRLTVV.

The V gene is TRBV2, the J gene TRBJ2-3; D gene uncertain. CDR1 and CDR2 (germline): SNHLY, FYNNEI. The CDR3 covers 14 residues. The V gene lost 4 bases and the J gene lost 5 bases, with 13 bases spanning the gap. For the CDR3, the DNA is TGTGCCAGCAGTGCCGTAACCGAGCGAGATACGCAGTATTTT. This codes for CASSAVTERDTQYF.

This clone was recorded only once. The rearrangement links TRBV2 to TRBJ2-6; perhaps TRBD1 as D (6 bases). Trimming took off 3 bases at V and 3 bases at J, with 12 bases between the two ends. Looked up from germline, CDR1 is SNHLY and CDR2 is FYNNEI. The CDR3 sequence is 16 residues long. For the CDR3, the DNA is TGTGCCAGCAGTGACAATACAGGGTTTGGGGCCAACGTCCTGACTTTC. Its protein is CASSDNTGFGANVLTF.

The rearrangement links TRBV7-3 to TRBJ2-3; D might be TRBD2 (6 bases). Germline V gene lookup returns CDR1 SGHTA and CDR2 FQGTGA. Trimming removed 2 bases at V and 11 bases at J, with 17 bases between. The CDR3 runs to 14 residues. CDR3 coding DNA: TGTGCCAGCAGCTTACAGGAGACTAGGGGAGGGCAGTATTTT. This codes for CASSLQETRGGQYF.

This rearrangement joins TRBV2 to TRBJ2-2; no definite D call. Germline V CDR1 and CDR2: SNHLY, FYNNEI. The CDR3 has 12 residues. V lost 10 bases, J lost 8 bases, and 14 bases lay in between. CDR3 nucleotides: TGTGCCACCCCTGGCTTGCCAGGGGAGCTGTTTTTT. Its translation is CATPGLPGELFF. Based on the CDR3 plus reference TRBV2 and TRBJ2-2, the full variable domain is EPEVTQTPSHQVTQMGQEVILRCVPISNHLYFYWYRQILGQKVEFLVSFYNNEISEKSEIFDDQFSVERPDGSNFTLKIRSTKLEDSAMYFCATPGLPGELFFGEGSRLTVL.

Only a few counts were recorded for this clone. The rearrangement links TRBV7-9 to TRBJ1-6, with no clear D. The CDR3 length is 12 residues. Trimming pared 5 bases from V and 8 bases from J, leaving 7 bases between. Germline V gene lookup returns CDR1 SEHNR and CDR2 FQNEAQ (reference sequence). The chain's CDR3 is CASSRQDSPLHF. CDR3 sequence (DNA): TGTGCCAGCAGCCGCCAGGATTCACCCCTCCACTTT.

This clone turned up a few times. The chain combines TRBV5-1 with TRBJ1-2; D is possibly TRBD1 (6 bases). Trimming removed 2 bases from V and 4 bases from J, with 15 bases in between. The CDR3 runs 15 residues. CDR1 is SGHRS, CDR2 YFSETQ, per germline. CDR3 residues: CASSLNGQKVYGYTF. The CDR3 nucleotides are TGCGCCAGCAGCTTAAACGGACAGAAAGTCTATGGCTACACCTTC. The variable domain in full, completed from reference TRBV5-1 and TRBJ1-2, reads KAGVTQTPRYLIKTRGQQVTLSCSPISGHRSVSWYQQTPGQGLQFLFEYFSETQRNKGNFPGRFSGRQFSNSRSEMNVSTLELGDSALYLCASSLNGQKVYGYTFGSGTRLTVV.

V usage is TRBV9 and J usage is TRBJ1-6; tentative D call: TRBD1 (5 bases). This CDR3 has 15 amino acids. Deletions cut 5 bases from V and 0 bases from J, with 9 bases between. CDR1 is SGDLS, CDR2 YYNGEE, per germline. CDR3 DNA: TGTGCCAGCAGTGGGGGGTACTCCTATAATTCACCCCTCCACTTT. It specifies CASSGGYSYNSPLHF.

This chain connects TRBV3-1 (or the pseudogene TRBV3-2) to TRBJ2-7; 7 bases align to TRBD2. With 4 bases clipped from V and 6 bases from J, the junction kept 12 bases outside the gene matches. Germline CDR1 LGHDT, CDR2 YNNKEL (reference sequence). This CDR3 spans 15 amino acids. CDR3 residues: CASSPTSRGVGEQYF. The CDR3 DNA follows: TGTGCCAGCAGCCCGACTAGCAGAGGGGTCGGCGAGCAGTACTTC.

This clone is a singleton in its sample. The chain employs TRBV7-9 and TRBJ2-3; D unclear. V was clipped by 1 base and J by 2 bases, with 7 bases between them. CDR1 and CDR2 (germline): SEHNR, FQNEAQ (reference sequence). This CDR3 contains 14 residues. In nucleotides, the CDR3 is TGTGCCAGCAGCTTAGACCCAGTCACAGATACGCAGTATTTT. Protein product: CASSLDPVTDTQYF.

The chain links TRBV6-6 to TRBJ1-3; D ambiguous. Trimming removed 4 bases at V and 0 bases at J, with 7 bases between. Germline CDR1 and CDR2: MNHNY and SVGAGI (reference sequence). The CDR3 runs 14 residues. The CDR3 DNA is TGTGCCAGCAGTTCCCTCGGCTCTGGAAACACCATATATTTT. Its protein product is CASSSLGSGNTIYF.

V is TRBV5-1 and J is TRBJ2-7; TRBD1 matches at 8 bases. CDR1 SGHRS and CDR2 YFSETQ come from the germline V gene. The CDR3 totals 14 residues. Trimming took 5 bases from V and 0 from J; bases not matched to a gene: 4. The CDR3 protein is CASRGDRSSYEQYF. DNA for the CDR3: TGCGCCAGCAGAGGGGACAGGAGCTCCTACGAGCAGTACTTC.

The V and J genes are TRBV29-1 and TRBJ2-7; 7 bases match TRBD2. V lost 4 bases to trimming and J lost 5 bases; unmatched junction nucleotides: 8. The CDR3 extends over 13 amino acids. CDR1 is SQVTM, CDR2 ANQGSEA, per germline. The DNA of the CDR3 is TGCAGCGTTGCGGAGCGGGACGGGCACGAGCAGTACTTC. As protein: CSVAERDGHEQYF.